One sample yielded the 30 T cell receptor beta chains listed below, sequenced in a study of radiotherapy plus CTLA-4 blockade in lung cancer (dated by TCRdb to 2016 to 2018). The receptor library was made with the immunoSEQ multiplex PCR assay. Drawn from immuneACCESS, this table holds only the in-frame rearrangements with V and J called that TCRdb kept. Clones are partly lost; checked studies trace under half to an unresolved V gene and leave the rest unexplained. Present in this sample are 80,000 or so clones, around 81% of which were seen just once. Jointly, the top ten make up 3.5% to 4.5% of the sample. This specimen consisted of peripheral blood, obtained from a patient treated with radiotherapy plus ipilimumab. Receptors were obtained from a human donor with non-small cell lung cancer who had a partial response to radiotherapy plus ipilimumab. Some clones in this sample may be carry-over from other donors' samples.

This clone was detected a few times. CDR3 loop: CASSNGQGRTEAFF. In nucleotides, the CDR3 is TGTGCCAGCAGTAACGGACAGGGGAGGACTGAAGCTTTCTTT. The chain links TRBV6-6 to TRBJ1-1; 9 bases fit TRBD1. This CDR3 region has 14 residues. Germline CDR1 is MNHNY and CDR2 is SVGAGI (reference sequence). The J segment lost 5 bases and the V segment lost 5 bases, leaving 6 bases of the junction unmatched.

The gene calls are TRBV5-6 and TRBJ2-5; a possible D gene is TRBD1 (5 bases). The germline gives CDR1 SGHDT, CDR2 YYEEEE. Trimming cost V 1 base and J 5 bases, with 15 bases left between them. CDR3 length equals 15 residues. The CDR3 DNA reads as TGTGCCAGCAGCTTGCCCAACCAGGGTGGGGAGACCCAGTACTTC. Its translation: CASSLPNQGGETQYF.

The chain carries TRBV19 and TRBJ1-1; D might be TRBD1 (6 bases). The CDR3 is 14 residues long. CDR1 LNHDA and CDR2 SQIVND come from the germline V gene (reference sequence). Trimming took 4 bases from V and 4 from J, leaving 13 bases between them. The CDR3 is CASSTIGGSTEAFF. Written as DNA, the CDR3 is TGTGCCAGTAGTACCATAGGGGGAAGCACTGAAGCTTTCTTT.

The V gene is TRBV11-3, the J gene TRBJ2-2; D unclear. Trimming stripped 0 bases from V and 0 bases from J, with 5 bases between. The length of the CDR3 is 15 residues. Germline values: CDR1 SGHNT, CDR2 YENEEA. The CDR3 protein is CASSLDSSNTGELFF. The CDR3 DNA reads TGTGCCAGCAGCTTAGATAGTTCGAACACCGGGGAGCTGTTTTTT.

CDR3 sequence (DNA): TGTGCCAGCAGCTCACCGCCCGGGACTACCAATGAGCAGTTCTTC. It codes for CASSSPPGTTNEQFF. The chain joins TRBV5-4 to TRBJ2-1; TRBD2 matches at 7 bases. After removal of 3 bases from V and 6 bases from J, the junction contained 9 bases not matched to a gene. CDR1 is SGHNT, CDR2 YYREEE, per germline (reference sequence). The length of the CDR3 is 15 residues.

The chain is built from TRBV5-1 and TRBJ2-7; D is possibly TRBD1 (6 bases). V gave up 3 bases and J gave up 5 bases, with 18 bases separating them. The CDR3 length is 15 residues. Germline V gene lookup returns CDR1 SGHRS and CDR2 YFSETQ. The CDR3: CASSSLGGSVDEQYF. DNA of the CDR3: TGCGCCAGCAGCTCCCTAGGGGGAAGTGTCGACGAGCAGTACTTC.

This clone has more than one count but fewer than ten. The rearrangement joins TRBV4-1 to TRBJ2-7; 11 bases match TRBD2. The CDR3 extends over 16 amino acids. Germline CDR1 is MGHRA and CDR2 is YSYEKL. V shed 0 bases, J shed 3 bases, and the junction held 4 bases outside the gene matches. CDR3 in amino acids: CASSQEGLAGGYEQYF. CDR3 in DNA: TGCGCCAGCAGCCAAGAAGGGCTAGCGGGAGGCTACGAGCAGTACTTC.

The chain uses TRBV7-6 and TRBJ2-2; no clear D gene. This CDR3 region has 11 residues. The germline V gene has CDR1 SGHVS and CDR2 FNYEAQ. V lost 1 base to trimming and J lost 13 bases, with 7 bases between them. The CDR3 region is CASSLGVRLFF. Here the CDR3 DNA reads TGTGCCAGCAGCTTAGGAGTACGGCTGTTTTTT.

This rearrangement joins TRBV6-5 to TRBJ2-7, with D possibly being TRBD1 (6 bases). This CDR3 region has 14 residues. The ends were cut back, 5 bases at V and 6 bases at J, with 17 bases in the middle. Germline loops: CDR1 MNHEY, CDR2 SVGAGI. In DNA, the CDR3 is TGTGCCAGCAGTCGACAGTCGAGGGGGTCCGAGCAGTACTTC. It yields the protein CASSRQSRGSEQYF.

This sequence joins TRBV5-6 and TRBJ2-3; TRBD2 is a possible D gene (5 bases). This CDR3 is 15 amino acids long. The germline V gene has CDR1 SGHDT and CDR2 YYEEEE. V was pared by 4 bases and J by 5 bases, with 17 bases between. The CDR3 loop reads CASSDPGSEGDTQYF. The CDR3 region has the DNA TGTGCCAGCAGCGACCCGGGGTCAGAAGGAGATACGCAGTATTTT.

The J gene is TRBJ2-7, the V gene TRBV6-5; D gene uncertain. The CDR3 contains 11 residues. The V gene's germline CDR1 is MNHEY and CDR2 SVGAGI. V lost 5 bases and J lost 6, with 8 bases in between. The CDR3 protein is CASSGWAEQYF. The CDR3 DNA is TGTGCCAGCAGTGGTTGGGCCGAGCAGTACTTC.

This clone has only one observation. The chain has TRBV28 and TRBJ1-1; 9 bases map to TRBD1. CDR3 length: 14 amino acids. The germline gives CDR1 MDHEN, CDR2 SYDVKM. Losses at the gene ends were 4 bases for V and 1 base for J; bases not matched to a gene: 1. CDR3 bases: TGTGCCAGCAGTTCGGACAGGGGGAACACTGAAGCTTTCTTT. This sequence encodes CASSSDRGNTEAFF.

The rearrangement joins TRBV6-5 to TRBJ2-5; possibly TRBD2 for D (5 bases). Trimming pared 8 bases from V and 1 base from J, leaving 14 bases between. In germline, CDR1 is MNHEY, CDR2 SVGAGI. The CDR3 has 14 residues. The CDR3 nucleotides read TGTGCCAGCGGAGGCAGAGCCGCCCAAGAGACCCAGTACTTC. Encoded protein: CASGGRAAQETQYF.

This chain connects TRBV6-5 to TRBJ1-2; no clear D gene. Trimming took off 0 bases at V and 0 bases at J, with 5 bases between the two ends. CDR1 MNHEY and CDR2 SVGAGI come from the germline V gene. This CDR3 region has 14 residues. The DNA for the CDR3 is TGTGCCAGCAGTTACTCGAGGACTAACTATGGCTACACCTTC. It codes for CASSYSRTNYGYTF.

This clone showed up just a few times. The chain is built from TRBV27 and TRBJ2-1; D is perhaps TRBD2 (5 bases). Trimming left V 3 bases short and J 4 bases short, with 13 bases between. From germline, CDR1 is MNHEY and CDR2 SMNVEV (reference sequence). The CDR3 has 15 residues. The CDR3 reads CASSFPGSTYNEQFF. In nucleotides, the CDR3 is TGTGCCAGCAGTTTTCCTGGGAGCACTTACAATGAGCAGTTCTTC.

The CDR3 DNA is TGTGCCAGCAGTCGGTGGGGACTAGCGGGAGTCGAGCAGTACTTC. This codes for CASSRWGLAGVEQYF. The chain links TRBV2 to TRBJ2-7; 14 bases are shared with TRBD2. V gave up 5 bases and J gave up 6 bases; unmatched junction bases: 6. The germline gives CDR1 SNHLY, CDR2 FYNNEI. The CDR3 sequence is 15 residues long.

V gene TRBV7-3 combines with J gene TRBJ2-5, with D perhaps matching TRBD2 (6 bases). The germline V gene has CDR1 SGHTA and CDR2 FQGTGA. V shed 5 bases and J shed 5 bases, with 21 bases lying between them. The CDR3 covers 16 residues. CDR3 amino acids: CASSVDSGSGRETQYF. The CDR3 bases are TGTGCCAGCAGCGTCGACTCGGGGTCGGGGAGGGAGACCCAGTACTTC.

This chain links TRBV7-3 with TRBJ2-7; 11 bases match TRBD1. Germline-derived CDR1 and CDR2 are SGHTA and FQGTGA. The length of the CDR3 is 15 residues. The V and J ends lost 4 bases and 3 bases, in that order; junction bases with no gene match: 5. The CDR3 spells CASSSTGTGGYEQYF. The CDR3 DNA sequence: TGTGCCAGCAGCTCCACCGGGACAGGGGGCTACGAGCAGTACTTC.

The rearrangement links TRBV29-1 to TRBJ1-2, with 8 positions matching TRBD1. The V and J ends lost 0 bases and 7 bases, in that order; junction bases with no gene match: 7. CDR1 is SQVTM and CDR2 is ANQGSEA in the germline V gene. The CDR3 contains 14 residues. The CDR3, as DNA: TGCAGCGTTGAAGAGCTTGGACAGGGCCTTGGCTACACCTTC. Translation gives CSVEELGQGLGYTF. Together with reference TRBV29-1 and TRBJ1-2, the CDR3 gives the full variable domain: SAVISQKPSRDICQRGTSLTIQCQVDSQVTMMFWYRQQPGQSLTLIATANQGSEATYESGFVIDKFPISRPNLTFSTLTVSNMSPEDSSIYLCSVEELGQGLGYTFGSGTRLTVV.

This clone was observed a single time. The V call is TRBV5-1, the J call TRBJ2-3; 16 bases agree with TRBD2. The CDR3 covers 17 residues. J was trimmed by 3 bases and V by 4 bases; bases with no gene match: 5. CDR1 SGHRS and CDR2 YFSETQ come from the germline V gene. CDR3 nucleotides: TGCGCCAGCAGCCCCCCGGGACTAGCGGGAGGGACAGATACGCAGTATTTT. It specifies CASSPPGLAGGTDTQYF.

The chain is built from TRBV7-6 and TRBJ2-5, with D possibly TRBD2 on 6 matching bases. Trimming took off 7 bases at V and 1 base at J, with 19 bases between the two ends. Looked up from germline, CDR1 is SGHVS and CDR2 is FNYEAQ. The CDR3 loop spans 16 amino acids. CDR3 nucleotides: TGTGCCAGCACCCTCGTTGGGGCGGGGCCCCAAGAGACCCAGTACTTC. As protein: CASTLVGAGPQETQYF.

This rearrangement joins TRBV18 to TRBJ2-7; TRBD2 might be the D (6 bases). CDR3 length: 13 amino acids. In germline, CDR1 is KGHSH, CDR2 LQKENI. The germline V and J ends were trimmed by 4 bases and 4 bases, with 11 bases remaining between them. The CDR3 region is CASSRSAGYEQYF. DNA for the CDR3: TGTGCCAGCTCACGATCGGCGGGGTACGAGCAGTACTTC. The whole variable domain, filled in from reference TRBV18 and TRBJ2-7, reads NAGVMQNPRHLVRRRGQEARLRCSPMKGHSHVYWYRQLPEEGLKFMVYLQKENIIDESGMPKERFSAEFPKEGPSILRIQQVVRGDSAAYFCASSRSAGYEQYFGPGTRLTVT.

V is TRBV15 and J is TRBJ2-5, with 11 positions matching TRBD2. Looked up from germline, CDR1 is LNHNV and CDR2 is YYDKDF (reference sequence). The CDR3 is 19 amino acids. V trimming: 3 bases; J trimming: 4 bases; junction bases outside the gene matches: 16. Here the CDR3 reads CATSSPWGTSGLKGETQYF. The CDR3 bases are TGTGCCACCAGCAGTCCCTGGGGGACTAGCGGTTTGAAGGGAGAGACCCAGTACTTC.

Points on this clone: Other DNA sequences from this sample encode an identical CDR3 as well. The chain recombines TRBV11-2 with TRBJ1-5; D remains unclear. The germline gives CDR1 SGHAT, CDR2 FQNNGV. The CDR3 spans 13 residues. Trimming stripped 0 bases from V and 7 bases from J, with 7 bases between. The CDR3 spells CASSLDRGQPQHF. Here the CDR3 DNA reads TGTGCCAGCAGCTTAGATCGCGGACAGCCCCAGCATTTT.

This clone was found a few times. CDR3 protein: CASSLVSGSSHEQYF. CDR3 in DNA: TGTGCCAGCAGCTTGGTTTCGGGGAGTTCCCACGAGCAGTACTTC. This chain joins TRBV5-4 and TRBJ2-7; weak D call: TRBD2 (5 bases). The germline CDR1 and CDR2 sequences are SGHNT and YYREEE (reference sequence). Between the trimmed V and J ends, which lost 0 bases and 5 bases, there was a span of 15 bases. This CDR3 spans 15 amino acids.

This clone has a single count. The CDR3 is CASSLVSGSSHEQYF. The CDR3, as DNA: TGTGCCAGCAGCTTGGTTTCGGGGAGTTCCCACGAGCAGTACTTC. The chain carries TRBV5-6 and TRBJ2-7; D possibly corresponds to TRBD2 (5 bases). Germline CDR1 and CDR2: SGHDT and YYEEEE. V dropped 0 bases and J dropped 5 bases, with 15 bases sitting between them. The CDR3 has 15 residues.

The rearrangement links TRBV27 to TRBJ2-3; 11 bases map to TRBD2. Germline-derived CDR1 and CDR2 are MNHEY and SMNVEV (reference sequence). Trimming took 5 bases from V and 5 from J; bases not matched to a gene: 9. The CDR3 consists of 16 residues. CDR3 amino acids: CASSRGLAVGEDTQYF. The CDR3 nucleotides read TGTGCCAGCAGTAGGGGACTAGCGGTGGGGGAAGATACGCAGTATTTT.

CDR3 DNA: TGCGCCAGCAGCTTGGTTCTAGCGGGATACACCGGGGAGCTGTTTTTT. Residues: CASSLVLAGYTGELFF. The chain has TRBV5-1 and TRBJ2-2, with TRBD2 identical over 9 bases. Trimming removed 0 bases from V and 3 bases from J; junction bases left unmatched: 3. CDR3 size: 16 residues. From germline, CDR1 is SGHRS and CDR2 YFSETQ.

This chain connects TRBV7-3 to TRBJ2-1, with D perhaps TRBD1 (5 bases). The V end lost 3 bases, the J end lost 10 bases, and 13 bases lay between the germline ends. Germline CDR1 SGHTA, CDR2 FQGTGA. The CDR3 runs to 13 residues. The chain's CDR3 is CASSFSLTAEQFF. For the CDR3, the DNA is TGTGCCAGCAGCTTCTCCTTGACAGCCGAGCAGTTCTTC.

The V gene is TRBV2, the J gene TRBJ2-2, with 7 bases lining up with TRBD2. Unmatched junction bases numbered 11, after V lost 5 bases and J lost 5 bases. The CDR3 has 16 residues. Germline CDR1 reads SNHLY; CDR2 reads FYNNEI. The CDR3 bases are TGTGCCAGCAGTCGAGACCTAGCGGTCGGGACCGGGGAGCTGTTTTTT. Translation: CASSRDLAVGTGELFF. The full variable domain, with the rest looked up from reference TRBV2 and TRBJ2-2, is EPEVTQTPSHQVTQMGQEVILRCVPISNHLYFYWYRQILGQKVEFLVSFYNNEISEKSEIFDDQFSVERPDGSNFTLKIRSTKLEDSAMYFCASSRDLAVGTGELFFGEGSRLTVL.